The 20 T cell receptor beta chains reported below all come from one sample, sequenced in a study of neurological immune-mediated disorders. Time point given: longitudinal time-point 2. MiXCR, run by TCRdb on the 5' RACE reads, gives a single entry per CDR3 protein. The sample has roughly 98,000 distinct CDR3 sequences, 13% seen once; the top ten hold under 6%. Sequencing was done on a sample of PBMCs. Receptors originate from a female donor with HTLV-1-associated myelopathy (HAM/TSP).

This clonotype was detected many times. This chain connects TRBV28 to TRBJ1-4; no clear D. V was trimmed by 6 bases and J by 0 bases, leaving 11 bases between them. CDR3 length: 15 amino acids. From germline, CDR1 is MDHEN and CDR2 SYDVKM. CDR3 region: CASSPHSSTNEKLFF. The CDR3 DNA is TGTGCCAGCAGCCCCCACTCCTCAACTAATGAAAAACTGTTTTTT.

The chain is built from TRBV14 and TRBJ1-4, with 7 positions matching TRBD1. This CDR3 is built from 15 residues. Germline V gives CDR1 SGHDN, CDR2 FVKESK. With 0 bases clipped from V and 7 bases from J, the junction kept 5 bases outside the gene matches. CDR3 residues: CASSQETGRGEKLFF. The DNA for the CDR3 is TGTGCCAGCAGCCAAGAGACAGGGAGGGGTGAAAAACTGTTTTTT.

Of note for this clonotype: A much larger clone lies a single base off, so this may be a read error. The J gene is TRBJ1-1, the V gene TRBV20-1, with D unclear. Per germline, CDR1 DFQATT and CDR2 SNEGSKA (reference sequence). This CDR3 contains 11 residues. The DNA for the CDR3 is TGCAGTGTTTCGGTGAACACTGAAGATTTCTTT. It yields the protein CSVSVNTEDFF.

This clonotype was found many times. The J gene is TRBJ1-3, the V gene TRBV12-3 or TRBV12-4, with unresolved D. V was trimmed by 6 bases and J by 4 bases, leaving 16 bases between them. The CDR3 sequence is 15 residues long. The CDR3 nucleotides read TGTGCCAGCAGCCCTATCCGGGTCCGCGGAAACACCATATATTTT. Translated: CASSPIRVRGNTIYF.

Ten or more counts support this clonotype. One junction end disagrees with the germline gene, perhaps due to a read error. V usage is TRBV12-3 or TRBV12-4 and J usage is TRBJ1-1; D is uncertain. The CDR3 spans 13 residues. DNA for the CDR3: TGTGCCAGCAGGCAACCATGGAACAGTGAAGCTTTCTTT. Its translation is CASRQPWNSEAFF.

Comment on this clonotype: At one end the junction does not follow the germline gene, possibly because of a read error. The chain is built from TRBV7-9 and TRBJ2-7; 9 bases match TRBD1. This CDR3 is built from 16 residues. Germline V gene data show CDR1 as SEHNR and CDR2 as FQNEAQ (reference sequence). The CDR3 sequence is CVSSLGAGTGPYEQYF. The CDR3 region has the DNA TGTGTCAGCAGCTTAGGCGCCGGGACAGGGCCCTACGAGCAGTACTTC.

This clonotype was seen ten or more times. V and J are TRBV5-1 and TRBJ1-4, with D perhaps matching TRBD1 (6 bases). Germline assignment: CDR1 SGHRS and CDR2 YFSETQ. V was pared by 4 bases and J by 3 bases, with 13 bases between. This CDR3 is built from 15 residues. The CDR3 reads CASSLIQGSNEKLFF. Written as DNA, the CDR3 is TGCGCCAGCAGCCTTATACAGGGATCTAATGAAAAACTGTTTTTT. Variable domain in full (rest from reference TRBV5-1 and TRBJ1-4): KAGVTQTPRYLIKTRGQQVTLSCSPISGHRSVSWYQQTPGQGLQFLFEYFSETQRNKGNFPGRFSGRQFSNSRSEMNVSTLELGDSALYLCASSLIQGSNEKLFFGSGTQLSVL.

On this clonotype: Being one base from a much bigger clone, this may be a read error. The genes are TRBV5-1 and TRBJ2-3; 11 bases match TRBD2. The CDR3 totals 18 residues. Trimming at V came to 1 base and at J to 4 bases, leaving 11 bases not matched to a gene. From germline, CDR1 is SGHRS and CDR2 YFSETQ. The CDR3 DNA reads TGCGCCAGCAGCTTGACCAATTTCCCTAGCGGGGGGTCAGATACGCAGTATTTT. Translating it yields CASSLTNFPSGGSDTQYF.

This clonotype is a singleton in its sample. The V gene is TRBV7-8, the J gene TRBJ2-7; unclear D gene. The germline CDR1 and CDR2 sequences are SGHVS and FQNEAQ. CDR3 length: 14 residues. V dropped 9 bases and J dropped 7 bases, with 22 bases sitting between them. CDR3 sequence reads: CASSPARSVREQYF. CDR3 bases: TGTGCCAGTAGCCCCGCCAGGAGCGTCCGGGAGCAGTACTTC.

This clonotype showed up many times. The rearrangement joins TRBV5-1 to TRBJ2-3; no clear D gene. Germline-derived CDR1 and CDR2 are SGHRS and YFSETQ. The CDR3 runs to 15 residues. The germline V and J ends were trimmed by 0 bases and 0 bases, with 8 bases remaining between them. CDR3 nucleotide sequence: TGCGCCAGCAGCTTGGAAGGGATCAGCACAGATACGCAGTATTTT. Its protein is CASSLEGISTDTQYF.

A note on this clonotype: The junction differs from germline at one of its ends, possibly a read error. The genes are TRBV28 and TRBJ1-4; D remains unclear. CDR3 length: 14 residues. Germline lookup yields CDR1 MDHEN and CDR2 SYDVKM. Here the CDR3 DNA reads TGTGCCAACAGTTCCACGGGTTGGGATAAAAAACTGTTTTTT. This translates into CANSSTGWDKKLFF.

This clonotype was found many times. The chain recombines TRBV20-1 with TRBJ2-5, with a tentative D call TRBD2 (5 bases). The CDR3 spans 15 residues. V dropped 4 bases and J dropped 3 bases, with 18 bases sitting between them. Germline CDR1 DFQATT, CDR2 SNEGSKA (reference sequence). CDR3 protein: CSANLRGSIKETQYF. CDR3 coding DNA: TGCAGTGCTAATCTCCGCGGGTCTATAAAAGAGACCCAGTACTTC.

This clonotype was detected many times. The chain carries TRBV5-5 and TRBJ2-7; TRBD2 agrees at 8 bases. This CDR3 contains 14 residues. V dropped 3 bases and J dropped 5; count of bases not matched to a gene: 7. The germline V gene encodes CDR1 SGHKS and CDR2 YYEKEE (reference sequence). The CDR3 DNA sequence: TGTGCCAGCAGCTCCCTCAGCGGGGGCCACGAGCAGTACTTC. This encodes CASSSLSGGHEQYF.

This clonotype was counted at least ten times. The V gene is TRBV11-2, the J gene TRBJ2-2; 9 nucleotides agree with TRBD2. The V gene end was trimmed by 5 bases and the J gene end by 4 bases; junction bases not matched to a gene: 5. The CDR3 has 15 amino acids. Germline V gene data show CDR1 as SGHAT and CDR2 as FQNNGV. CDR3 amino acids: CASSRGGASTGELFF. The CDR3 DNA sequence: TGTGCCAGCAGCCGCGGGGGGGCCTCCACCGGGGAGCTGTTTTTT.

This clonotype was picked up many times. This chain uses TRBV28 with TRBJ1-2, with 12 bases that match TRBD1. After removal of 7 bases from V and 5 bases from J, the junction contained 5 bases not matched to a gene. CDR1 MDHEN and CDR2 SYDVKM come from the germline V gene. The CDR3 has 14 amino acids. CDR3 sequence reads: CASTPGQGAYGYTF. CDR3 sequence (DNA): TGTGCCAGCACCCCGGGACAGGGGGCATATGGCTACACCTTC.

This clonotype came up many times. V usage is TRBV5-1 and J usage is TRBJ2-1; D uncertain. CDR3 size: 15 residues. In germline, CDR1 is SGHRS, CDR2 YFSETQ. Trimming removed 0 bases from V and 0 bases from J, with 7 bases in between. For the CDR3, the DNA is TGCGCCAGCAGCTTGGTTGGAGACTCCTACAATGAGCAGTTCTTC. This codes for CASSLVGDSYNEQFF.

The V and J genes are TRBV5-1 and TRBJ2-7, with D perhaps matching TRBD1 (5 bases). Germline assignment: CDR1 SGHRS and CDR2 YFSETQ. The CDR3 contains 14 residues. Between the trimmed V and J ends, which lost 7 bases and 2 bases, there was a span of 16 bases. The DNA of the CDR3 is TGCGCCAGCGGGCATCTGGACACAACCTACGAGCAGTACTTC. The encoded protein is CASGHLDTTYEQYF. Complete variable domain (other parts from reference TRBV5-1 and TRBJ2-7): KAGVTQTPRYLIKTRGQQVTLSCSPISGHRSVSWYQQTPGQGLQFLFEYFSETQRNKGNFPGRFSGRQFSNSRSEMNVSTLELGDSALYLCASGHLDTTYEQYFGPGTRLTVT.

Note on this clonotype: The junction shows a germline mismatch at one end, possibly a read error. This chain uses TRBV14 with TRBJ1-1, with TRBD1 as a possible D gene (6 bases). Germline CDR1 and CDR2: SGHDN and FVKESK. This CDR3 contains 15 residues. CDR3 sequence reads: CASSQTRTGAPEAFF. CDR3 bases: TGCGCCAGCAGCCAAACGCGGACGGGGGCCCCTGAAGCTTTCTTT.

At least ten counts were recorded for this clonotype. This sequence joins TRBV5-1 and TRBJ1-2; 7 bases are a match to TRBD1. Trimming cost V 4 bases and J 6 bases; bases outside gene matches: 9. The CDR3 has 14 amino acids. From germline, CDR1 is SGHRS and CDR2 YFSETQ. CDR3 residues: CASSTGTEMDGYTF. The CDR3 nucleotides read TGCGCCAGCAGCACCGGGACAGAGATGGATGGCTACACCTTC.

This clonotype was recorded a few times. This chain connects TRBV15 to TRBJ2-3; 7 nucleotides line up with TRBD1. The J segment lost 4 bases and the V segment lost 0 bases, leaving 4 bases of the junction unmatched. Germline V gives CDR1 LNHNV, CDR2 YYDKDF (reference sequence). The CDR3 sequence is 15 residues long. The DNA for the CDR3 is TGTGCCACCAGCAGAGACAACAGGGGCCCAGATACGCAGTATTTT. Residues: CATSRDNRGPDTQYF.